This TCR beta chain is drawn from a study of blood T cell repertoires in COVID-19. Study-wide background: The samples span acute and convalescent COVID-19 from the United States, Italy and Spain. The cDNA or gDNA used as material had been derived from T cells, B-cell-depleted T cells, or PBMCs.

Original handling: Reference gene primer amplification gave nucleated cell count estimates. Some clones are missing from TCRdb's copy, which holds only in-frame ones; the method was immunoSEQ multiplex PCR. That table supplies the V and J calls and clone size; D and trimming were determined from the DNA. The data hold 85,000 to 110,000 clones, with roughly 87% observed a single time. CDR3 length: 15 amino acids. Germline CDR1 is MRHNA and CDR2 is SNTAGT. With 3 bases clipped from V and 1 base from J, the junction kept 3 bases outside the gene matches. This TCR derives from a woman of 80 years or more in a cohort sampled during active COVID-19. The rearrangement uses TRBV6-4 and TRBJ2-3; 8 bases map to TRBD2. The material sequenced was peripheral blood. CDR3 sequence: CASSESGGGTDTQYF. CDR3 sequence (DNA): TGTGCCAGCAGTGAGTCGGGGGGGGGCACAGATACGCAGTATTTT.